This T cell receptor beta chain emerged from a study of blood T cell repertoires in COVID-19. Profiling relied on immunoSEQ multiplex PCR, and the TCRdb table lists in-frame clones only, not all of them. Of approximately 60,000 clones in the sample, 60% to 85% were seen once. V lost 5 bases and J lost 4, with 6 bases in between. Germline V gene data show CDR1 as LGHNT and CDR2 as FRNRAP. CDR3 length: 12 residues. This receptor was identified in a woman of 80 years or more with acute or convalescent COVID-19. The V call is TRBV12-5, the J call TRBJ2-1; weak D call: TRBD1 (5 bases). The sequenced sample was peripheral blood. The CDR3 sequence: CASGQGYNEQFF. DNA for the CDR3: TGTGCTAGTGGTCAGGGTTACAATGAGCAGTTCTTC.